This passage covers 4 T cell receptor beta chains from one sample sequenced in a study of cytomegalovirus exposure and HLA in healthy donors. With 60 Vbeta and 13 Jbeta primers, the PCR was carried out. Using immunoSEQ multiplex PCR, the repertoire was profiled, and TCRdb retains in-frame clones only, with some absent. The sample holds roughly 190,000 clones, just under 80% seen once. Sequenced input: PBMCs. These receptors originate from a female donor in good health and CMV-seronegative.

The chain couples TRBV7-2 to TRBJ2-5; D remains ambiguous. The CDR3 length is 14 residues. The germline CDR1 and CDR2 sequences are SGHTA and FQGNSA. Between the trimmed V and J ends, which lost 5 bases and 5 bases, there was a span of 15 bases. The CDR3 bases are TGTGCCAGCAGCCACCCCCCCTGGCGGGAGACCCAGTACTTC. It codes for CASSHPPWRETQYF. Looking up the rest from reference TRBV7-2 and TRBJ2-5 gives the full variable domain: GAGVSQSPSNKVTEKGKDVELRCDPISGHTALYWYRQSLGQGLEFLIYFQGNSAPDKSGLPSDRFSAERTGGSVSTLTIQRTQQEDSAVYLCASSHPPWRETQYFGPGTRLLVL.

The chain uses TRBV28 and TRBJ2-5; 7 nucleotides match TRBD2. Per germline, CDR1 MDHEN and CDR2 SYDVKM. The ends lost 5 bases at V and 2 bases at J; junction bases unmatched: 8. This CDR3 is 15 amino acids long. CDR3 nucleotide sequence: TGTGCCAGCAGTCGGGGGGTAGGTCGGCAAGAGACCCAGTACTTC. This codes for CASSRGVGRQETQYF. The entire variable domain, with the rest obtained from reference TRBV28 and TRBJ2-5, is as follows: DVKVTQSSRYLVKRTGEKVFLECVQDMDHENMFWYRQDPGLGLRLIYFSYDVKMKEKGDIPEGYSVSREKKERFSLILESASTNQTSMYLCASSRGVGRQETQYFGPGTRLLVL.

This chain joins TRBV18 and TRBJ2-6, with TRBD2 as a possible D gene (5 bases). CDR1 is KGHSH, CDR2 LQKENI, per germline. Deletions cut 1 base from V and 4 bases from J, with 17 bases between. The length of the CDR3 is 18 residues. CDR3 nucleotides: TGTGCCAGCTCACCACAACGAGGGTGGTCTTACGGGGCCAACGTCCTGACTTTC. It specifies CASSPQRGWSYGANVLTF.

V and J are TRBV11-3 and TRBJ2-5; TRBD1 matches at 9 bases. The closer fit of TRBJ2-7 to the DNA end suggests the J call may be wrong. Germline assignment: CDR1 SGHNT and CDR2 YENEEA. The CDR3 contains 15 residues. CDR3 sequence reads: CASSFSGTGNYEQYF. The CDR3, as DNA: TGTGCCAGCAGCTTCTCCGGGACAGGGAACTACGAGCAGTACTTC.